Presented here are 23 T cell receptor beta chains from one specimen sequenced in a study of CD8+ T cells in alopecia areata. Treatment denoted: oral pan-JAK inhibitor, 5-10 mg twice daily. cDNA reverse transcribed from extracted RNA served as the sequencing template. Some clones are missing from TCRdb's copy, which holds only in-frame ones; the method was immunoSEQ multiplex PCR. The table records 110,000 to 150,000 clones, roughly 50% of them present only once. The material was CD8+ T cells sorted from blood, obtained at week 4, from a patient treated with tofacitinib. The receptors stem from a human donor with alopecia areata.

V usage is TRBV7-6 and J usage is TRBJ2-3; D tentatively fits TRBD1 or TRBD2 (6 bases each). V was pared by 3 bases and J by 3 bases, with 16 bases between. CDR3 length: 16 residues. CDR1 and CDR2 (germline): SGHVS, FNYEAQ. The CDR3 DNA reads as TGTGCCAGCAGCTTCCGGAGTGGGGGGCGGACAGATACGCAGTATTTT. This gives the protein CASSFRSGGRTDTQYF.

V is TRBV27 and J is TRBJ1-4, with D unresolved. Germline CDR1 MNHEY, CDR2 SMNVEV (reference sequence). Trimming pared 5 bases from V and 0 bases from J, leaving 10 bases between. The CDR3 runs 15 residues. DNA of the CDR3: TGTGCCAGCAGTATCTCCGGGACAACTAATGAAAAACTGTTTTTT. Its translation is CASSISGTTNEKLFF.

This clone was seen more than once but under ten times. The CDR3 loop reads CASSASGTVANYGYTF. The CDR3 DNA reads as TGTGCCAGCAGCGCCTCCGGGACAGTAGCTAACTATGGCTACACCTTC. The chain is built from TRBV9 and TRBJ1-2; 7 bases fit TRBD1. V shed 3 bases and J 0 bases; nucleotides not matched to a gene: 8. The V gene's germline CDR1 is SGDLS and CDR2 YYNGEE. The CDR3 sequence is 16 residues long.

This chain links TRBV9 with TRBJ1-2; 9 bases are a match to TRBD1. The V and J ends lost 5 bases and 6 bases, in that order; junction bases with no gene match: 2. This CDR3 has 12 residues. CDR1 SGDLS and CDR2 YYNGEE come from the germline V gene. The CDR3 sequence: CASSTGGHGYTF. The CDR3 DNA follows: TGTGCCAGCAGTACAGGGGGCCATGGCTACACCTTC.

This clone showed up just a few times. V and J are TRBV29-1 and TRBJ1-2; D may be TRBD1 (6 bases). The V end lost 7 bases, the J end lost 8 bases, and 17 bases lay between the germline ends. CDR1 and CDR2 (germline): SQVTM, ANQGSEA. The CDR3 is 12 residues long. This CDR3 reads CSAGQIIEGYTF. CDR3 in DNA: TGCAGCGCTGGACAGATTATAGAGGGCTACACCTTC.

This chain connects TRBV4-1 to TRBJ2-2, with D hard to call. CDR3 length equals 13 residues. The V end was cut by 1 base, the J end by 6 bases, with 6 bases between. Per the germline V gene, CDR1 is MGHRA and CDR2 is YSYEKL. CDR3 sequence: CASSQVTPGELFF. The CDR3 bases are TGCGCCAGCAGCCAAGTAACCCCCGGGGAGCTGTTTTTT.

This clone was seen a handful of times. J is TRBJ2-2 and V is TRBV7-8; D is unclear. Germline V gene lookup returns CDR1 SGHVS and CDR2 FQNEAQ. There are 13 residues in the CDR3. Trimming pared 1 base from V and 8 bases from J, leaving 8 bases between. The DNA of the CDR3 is TGTGCCAGCAGCTTAGGAGTCGGTGGGGAGCTGTTTTTT. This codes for CASSLGVGGELFF.

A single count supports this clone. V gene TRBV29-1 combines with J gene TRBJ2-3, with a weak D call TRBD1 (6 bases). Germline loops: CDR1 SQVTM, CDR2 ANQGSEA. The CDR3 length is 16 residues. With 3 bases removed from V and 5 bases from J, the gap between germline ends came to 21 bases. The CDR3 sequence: CSVEQRPGEWLDTQYF. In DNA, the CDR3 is TGCAGCGTTGAGCAACGGCCAGGGGAATGGTTAGATACGCAGTATTTT.

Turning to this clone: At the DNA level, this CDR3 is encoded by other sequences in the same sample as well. Written as DNA, the CDR3 is TGTGCCAGCAGCCCGGAGGCAAGCTACGAGCAGTACTTC. Residues: CASSPEASYEQYF. This chain connects TRBV13 to TRBJ2-7, with D perhaps TRBD2 (5 bases). This CDR3 has 13 amino acids. The V and J ends lost 5 bases and 3 bases respectively, with 11 bases between them. Germline lookup yields CDR1 PRHDT and CDR2 FYEKMQ (reference sequence). The full variable domain, in which reference TRBV13 and TRBJ2-7 provide the parts outside the CDR3, is AAGVIQSPRHLIKEKRETATLKCYPIPRHDTVYWYQQGPGQDPQFLISFYEKMQSDKGSIPDRFSAQQFSDYHSELNMSSLELGDSALYFCASSPEASYEQYFGPGTRLTVT.

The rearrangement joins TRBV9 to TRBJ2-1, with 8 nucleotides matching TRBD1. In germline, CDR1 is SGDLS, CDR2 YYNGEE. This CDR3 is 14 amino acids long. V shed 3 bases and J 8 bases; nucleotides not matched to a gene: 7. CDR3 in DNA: TGTGCCAGCAGCGCAGGGACAGGTCGGGATGAGCAGTTCTTC. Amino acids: CASSAGTGRDEQFF.

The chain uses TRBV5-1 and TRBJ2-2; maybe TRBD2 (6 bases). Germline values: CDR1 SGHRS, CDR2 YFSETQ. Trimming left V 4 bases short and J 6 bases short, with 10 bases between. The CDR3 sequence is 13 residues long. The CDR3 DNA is TGCGCCAGCAGCCTCCGGGGGTCCGGGGAGCTGTTTTTT. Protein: CASSLRGSGELFF.

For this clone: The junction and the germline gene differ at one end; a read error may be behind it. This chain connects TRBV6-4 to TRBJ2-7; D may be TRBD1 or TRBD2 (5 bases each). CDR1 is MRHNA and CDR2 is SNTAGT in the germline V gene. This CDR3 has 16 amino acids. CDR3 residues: CASSYSRGAVFYEQYF. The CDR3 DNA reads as TGTGCCAGCAGTTACTCGAGGGGCGCGGTGTTCTACGAGCAGTACTTC.

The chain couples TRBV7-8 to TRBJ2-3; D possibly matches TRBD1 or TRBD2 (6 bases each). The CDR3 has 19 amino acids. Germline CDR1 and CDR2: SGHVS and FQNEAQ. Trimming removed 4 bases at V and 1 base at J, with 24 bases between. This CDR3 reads CASSYTIRGPRAGTDTQYF. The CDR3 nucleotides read TGTGCCAGCAGCTATACTATACGGGGGCCCCGAGCTGGCACAGATACGCAGTATTTT.

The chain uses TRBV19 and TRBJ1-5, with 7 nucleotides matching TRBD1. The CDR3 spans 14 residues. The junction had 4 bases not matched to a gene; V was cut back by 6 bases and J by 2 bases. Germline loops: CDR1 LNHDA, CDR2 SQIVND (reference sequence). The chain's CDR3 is CASRRGQGNQPQHF. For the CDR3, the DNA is TGTGCCAGTAGGAGAGGACAGGGCAATCAGCCCCAGCATTTT.

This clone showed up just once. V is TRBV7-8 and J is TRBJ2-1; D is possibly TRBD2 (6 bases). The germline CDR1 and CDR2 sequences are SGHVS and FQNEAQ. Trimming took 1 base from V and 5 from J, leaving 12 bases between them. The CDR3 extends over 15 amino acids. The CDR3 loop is CASSLDSGGHNEQFF. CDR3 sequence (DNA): TGTGCCAGCAGCTTAGATAGCGGCGGTCACAATGAGCAGTTCTTC.

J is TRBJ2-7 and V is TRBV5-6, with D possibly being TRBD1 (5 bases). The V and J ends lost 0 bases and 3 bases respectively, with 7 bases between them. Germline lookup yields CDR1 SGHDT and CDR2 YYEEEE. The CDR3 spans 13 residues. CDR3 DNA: TGTGCCAGCAGCTTGGGGACACACTACGAGCAGTACTTC. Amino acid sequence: CASSLGTHYEQYF.

CDR3 coding DNA: TGTGCCAGCAGCTTAAACCCCAATGAGCAGTTCTTC. As protein: CASSLNPNEQFF. This chain uses TRBV7-9 with TRBJ2-1; D not resolved. Trimming took off 2 bases at V and 6 bases at J, with 5 bases between the two ends. The length of the CDR3 is 12 residues. Germline V gene lookup returns CDR1 SEHNR and CDR2 FQNEAQ (reference sequence).

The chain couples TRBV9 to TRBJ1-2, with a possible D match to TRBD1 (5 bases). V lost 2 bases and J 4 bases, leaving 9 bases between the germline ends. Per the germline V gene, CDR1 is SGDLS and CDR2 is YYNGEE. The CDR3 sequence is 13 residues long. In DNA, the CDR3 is TGTGCCAGCAGCGTTTCGGACATCTATGGCTACACCTTC. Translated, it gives CASSVSDIYGYTF.

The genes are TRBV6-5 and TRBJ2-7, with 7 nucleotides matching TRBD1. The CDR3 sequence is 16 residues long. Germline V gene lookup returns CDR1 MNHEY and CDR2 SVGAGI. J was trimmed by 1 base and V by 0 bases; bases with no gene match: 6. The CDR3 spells CASSYSIGQESYEQYF. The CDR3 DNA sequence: TGTGCCAGCAGTTACTCTATAGGACAGGAGTCCTACGAGCAGTACTTC.

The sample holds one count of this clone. The CDR3 nucleotides are TGTGCCAGCAGTTCAGGACAGGGATATGGCTCTGGGGCCAACGTCCTGACTTTC. Translation: CASSSGQGYGSGANVLTF. The chain uses TRBV27 and TRBJ2-6, with 8 bases aligning to TRBD1. With 4 bases clipped from V and 0 bases from J, the junction kept 8 bases outside the gene matches. Germline V CDR1 and CDR2: MNHEY, SMNVEV (reference sequence). CDR3 size: 18 residues.

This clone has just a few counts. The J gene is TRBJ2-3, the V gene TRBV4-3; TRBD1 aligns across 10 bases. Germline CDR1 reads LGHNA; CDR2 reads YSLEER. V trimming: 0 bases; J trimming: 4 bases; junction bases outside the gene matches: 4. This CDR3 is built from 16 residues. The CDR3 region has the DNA TGCGCCAGCAGCCAAGATCTTGGACAGGGGGCAGATACGCAGTATTTT. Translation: CASSQDLGQGADTQYF.

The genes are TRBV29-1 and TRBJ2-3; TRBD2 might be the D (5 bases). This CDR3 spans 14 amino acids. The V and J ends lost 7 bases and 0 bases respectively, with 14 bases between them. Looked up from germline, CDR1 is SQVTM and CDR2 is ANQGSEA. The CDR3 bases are TGCAGCGCCCTCGGACTCTCTAGCACAGATACGCAGTATTTT. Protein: CSALGLSSTDTQYF.

The CDR3 DNA is TGTGCCAGCAGCCCCGGAGGGCATCAGCCCCAGCATTTT. It is translated as CASSPGGHQPQHF. V gene TRBV6-5 combines with J gene TRBJ1-5; no firm D call. Germline V lookup: CDR1 MNHEY, CDR2 SVGAGI. With 6 bases removed from V and 5 bases from J, the gap between germline ends came to 11 bases. CDR3 length: 13 amino acids.